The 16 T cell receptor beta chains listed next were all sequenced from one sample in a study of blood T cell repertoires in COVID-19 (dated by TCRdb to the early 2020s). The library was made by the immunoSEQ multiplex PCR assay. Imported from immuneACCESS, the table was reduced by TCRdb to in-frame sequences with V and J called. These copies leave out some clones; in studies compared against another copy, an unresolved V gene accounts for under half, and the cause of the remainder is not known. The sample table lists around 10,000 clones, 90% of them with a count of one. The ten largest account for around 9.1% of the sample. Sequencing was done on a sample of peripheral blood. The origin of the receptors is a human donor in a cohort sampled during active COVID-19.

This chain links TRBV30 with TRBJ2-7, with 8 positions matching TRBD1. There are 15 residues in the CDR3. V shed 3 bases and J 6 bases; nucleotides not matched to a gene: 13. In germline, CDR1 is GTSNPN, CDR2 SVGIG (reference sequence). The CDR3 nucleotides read TGTGCCTGGAGCCTATCAGGGGGCAGGGCGGCCGAGCAGTACTTC. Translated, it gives CAWSLSGGRAAEQYF.

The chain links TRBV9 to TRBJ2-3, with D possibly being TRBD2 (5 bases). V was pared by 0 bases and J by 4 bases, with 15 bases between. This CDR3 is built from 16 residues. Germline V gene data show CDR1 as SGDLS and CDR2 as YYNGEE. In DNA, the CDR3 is TGTGCCAGCAGCGTAGTTAGGCTAGCTACCCCAGATACGCAGTATTTT. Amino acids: CASSVVRLATPDTQYF. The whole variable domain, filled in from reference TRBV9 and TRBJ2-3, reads DSGVTQTPKHLITATGQRVTLRCSPRSGDLSVYWYQQSLDQGLQFLIQYYNGEERAKGNILERFSAQQFPDLHSELNLSSLELGDSALYFCASSVVRLATPDTQYFGPGTRLTVL.

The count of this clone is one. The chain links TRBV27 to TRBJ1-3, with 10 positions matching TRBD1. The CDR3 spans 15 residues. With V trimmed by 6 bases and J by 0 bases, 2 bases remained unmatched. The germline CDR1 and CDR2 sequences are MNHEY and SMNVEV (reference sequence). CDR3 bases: TGTGCCAGCAGACGACAGGGGGCCTCTGGAAACACCATATATTTT. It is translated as CASRRQGASGNTIYF.

CDR3 in amino acids: CASSPDRFIDTQYF. The CDR3, as DNA: TGTGCCAGCAGCCCAGACAGGTTCATCGATACGCAGTATTTT. The chain links TRBV2 to TRBJ2-3; tentatively, D is TRBD1 (6 bases). From germline, CDR1 is SNHLY and CDR2 FYNNEI. With 6 bases removed from V and 6 bases from J, the gap between germline ends came to 16 bases. CDR3 length equals 14 residues.

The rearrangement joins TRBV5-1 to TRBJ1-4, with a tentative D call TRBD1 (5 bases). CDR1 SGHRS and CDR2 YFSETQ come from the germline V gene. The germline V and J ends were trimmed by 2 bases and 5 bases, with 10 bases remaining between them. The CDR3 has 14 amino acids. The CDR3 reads CASSFGTGNEKLFF. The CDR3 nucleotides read TGCGCCAGCAGCTTTGGAACAGGCAATGAAAAACTGTTTTTT.

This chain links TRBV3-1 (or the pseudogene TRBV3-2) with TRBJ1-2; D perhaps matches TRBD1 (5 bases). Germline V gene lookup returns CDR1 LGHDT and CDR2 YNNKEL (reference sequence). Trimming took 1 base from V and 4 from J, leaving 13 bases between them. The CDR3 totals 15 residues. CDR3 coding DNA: TGTGCCAGCAGCCAAGGGACAACCCGGGCCTATGGCTACACCTTC. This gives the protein CASSQGTTRAYGYTF.

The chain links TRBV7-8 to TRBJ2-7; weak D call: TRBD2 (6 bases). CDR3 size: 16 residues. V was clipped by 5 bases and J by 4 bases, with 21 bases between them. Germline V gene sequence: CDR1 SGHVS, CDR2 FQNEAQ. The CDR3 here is CASSPLGAGRGYEQYF. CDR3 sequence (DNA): TGTGCCAGCAGCCCCCTAGGGGCGGGAAGAGGATACGAGCAGTACTTC.

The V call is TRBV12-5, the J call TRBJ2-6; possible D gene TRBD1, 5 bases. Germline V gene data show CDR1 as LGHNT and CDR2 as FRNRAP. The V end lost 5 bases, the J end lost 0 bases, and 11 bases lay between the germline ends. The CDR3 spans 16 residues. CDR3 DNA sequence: TGTGCTAGTGGTCCTCCAAGGGGCTCTGGGGCCAACGTCCTGACTTTC. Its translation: CASGPPRGSGANVLTF.

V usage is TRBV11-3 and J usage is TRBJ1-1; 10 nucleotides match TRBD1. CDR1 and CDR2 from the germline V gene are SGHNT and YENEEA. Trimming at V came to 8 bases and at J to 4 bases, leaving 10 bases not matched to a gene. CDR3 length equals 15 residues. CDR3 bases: TGTGCCAGCGAAGGACAGGGGGGAAAGAGCACTGAAGCTTTCTTT. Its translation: CASEGQGGKSTEAFF.

In nucleotides, the CDR3 is TGTGCCAGTAGGGAGGGGGACAGGGCCTTCTACGAGCAGTACTTC. It yields the protein CASREGDRAFYEQYF. V usage is TRBV19 and J usage is TRBJ2-7; 9 positions agree with TRBD1. The length of the CDR3 is 15 residues. Germline-derived CDR1 and CDR2 are LNHDA and SQIVND (reference sequence). V was pared by 6 bases and J by 3 bases, with 9 bases of the junction left unmatched.

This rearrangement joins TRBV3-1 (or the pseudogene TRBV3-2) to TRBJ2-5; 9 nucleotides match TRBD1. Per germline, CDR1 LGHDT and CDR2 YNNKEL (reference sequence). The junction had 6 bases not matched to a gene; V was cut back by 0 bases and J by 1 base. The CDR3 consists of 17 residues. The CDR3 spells CASSQDRQGDTQETQYF. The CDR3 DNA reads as TGTGCCAGCAGCCAAGATCGACAGGGGGACACCCAAGAGACCCAGTACTTC.

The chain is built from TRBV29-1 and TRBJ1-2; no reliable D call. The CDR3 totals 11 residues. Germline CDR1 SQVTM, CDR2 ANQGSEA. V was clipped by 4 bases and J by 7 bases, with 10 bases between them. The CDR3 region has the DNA TGCAGCGTTGTGGCCTTTTCTGGCTACACCTTC. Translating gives CSVVAFSGYTF.

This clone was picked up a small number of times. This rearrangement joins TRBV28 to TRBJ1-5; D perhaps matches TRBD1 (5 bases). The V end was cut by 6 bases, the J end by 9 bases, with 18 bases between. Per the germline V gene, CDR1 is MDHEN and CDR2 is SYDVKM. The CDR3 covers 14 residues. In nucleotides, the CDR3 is TGTGCCAGCAGCCTAGACGGGGGTACAGGGCCCCAGCATTTT. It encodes CASSLDGGTGPQHF.

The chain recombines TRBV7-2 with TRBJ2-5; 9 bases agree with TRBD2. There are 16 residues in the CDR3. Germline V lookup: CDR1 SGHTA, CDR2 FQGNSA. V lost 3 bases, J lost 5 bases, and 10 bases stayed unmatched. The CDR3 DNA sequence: TGTGCCAGCAGCTTCGGGACTAGCAACCTAAGGGAGACCCAGTACTTC. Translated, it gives CASSFGTSNLRETQYF.

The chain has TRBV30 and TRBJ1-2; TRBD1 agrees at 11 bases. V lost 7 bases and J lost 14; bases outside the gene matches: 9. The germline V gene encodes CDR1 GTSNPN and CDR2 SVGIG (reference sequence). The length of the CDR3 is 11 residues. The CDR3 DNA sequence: TGTGCCTCGCGGACAGGGGGCCTGGGGACCTTC. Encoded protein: CASRTGGLGTF.

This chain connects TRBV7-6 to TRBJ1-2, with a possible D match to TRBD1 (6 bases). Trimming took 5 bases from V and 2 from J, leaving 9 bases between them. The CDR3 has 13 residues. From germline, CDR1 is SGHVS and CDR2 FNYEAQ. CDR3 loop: CASSMDRNYGYTF. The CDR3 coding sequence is TGTGCCAGCAGCATGGACAGAAACTATGGCTACACCTTC.